These 20 T cell receptor beta chains share one sample of origin, sequenced in a study of identical twins. Each CDR3 protein gets one entry after TCRdb re-called the 5' RACE reads with MiXCR. The sample yields hundreds of thousands of distinct CDR3 sequences, 18% seen once. The same data also went into a second study, on T cells expressing NK-cell markers.

The sample taken for sequencing was PBMCs. The receptor source for this set is a woman aged 18-29 years in good health.

This clonotype was detected many times. The V and J genes are TRBV7-7 and TRBJ2-3; possible D gene TRBD2, 5 bases. Per the germline V gene, CDR1 is SSHAT and CDR2 is FNYEAQ (reference sequence). V shed 5 bases and J shed 6 bases, with 15 bases lying between them. The CDR3 has 14 residues. The DNA for the CDR3 is TGTGCCAGCAGCCCGCAACTAGTACCCGATACGCAGTATTTT. It codes for CASSPQLVPDTQYF.

V gene TRBV5-1 combines with J gene TRBJ2-7; D unresolved. Germline assignment: CDR1 SGHRS and CDR2 YFSETQ. V dropped 3 bases and J dropped 5 bases, with 15 bases sitting between them. CDR3 length: 14 residues. CDR3 in DNA: TGCGCCAGCAGCTCAGACTTGGGTCCGAACGAGCAGTACTTC. Protein product: CASSSDLGPNEQYF.

In this sample, this clonotype turned up a few times. The chain employs TRBV12-3 or TRBV12-4 and TRBJ2-5; the match to TRBD2 covers 7 bases. J lost 5 bases, V lost 1 base, and 4 bases had no gene match. The CDR3 sequence is 14 residues long. CDR3 region: CASSLGTSWETQYF. The CDR3 DNA reads as TGTGCCAGCAGTTTAGGGACTAGTTGGGAGACCCAGTACTTC.

This rearrangement joins TRBV24-1 to TRBJ2-3; possibly TRBD1 for D (5 bases). Trimming took off 4 bases at V and 0 bases at J, with 7 bases between the two ends. Germline V gene sequence: CDR1 KGHDR, CDR2 SFDVKD. The CDR3 consists of 14 residues. In DNA, the CDR3 is TGTGCCACCAGTGAGAAGGGGAGCACAGATACGCAGTATTTT. Its translation is CATSEKGSTDTQYF.

This clonotype was seen at least ten times. The chain combines TRBV7-8 with TRBJ2-1; D not certain. The germline V gene encodes CDR1 SGHVS and CDR2 FQNEAQ. The CDR3 loop spans 11 amino acids. With 0 bases removed from V and 8 bases from J, the gap between germline ends came to 2 bases. The CDR3 loop is CASSLADEQFF. For the CDR3, the DNA is TGTGCCAGCAGCTTAGCTGATGAGCAGTTCTTC.

This clonotype has just a few counts. V usage is TRBV20-1 and J usage is TRBJ2-3, with D possibly matching TRBD1 (5 bases). Germline V gene sequence: CDR1 DFQATT, CDR2 SNEGSKA (reference sequence). The V end lost 5 bases, the J end lost 10 bases, and 13 bases lay between the germline ends. CDR3 length equals 11 residues. In nucleotides, the CDR3 is TGCAGTGCTGCCCAGGGTCCCGCGCAGTATTTT. Translated: CSAAQGPAQYF.

This rearrangement joins TRBV29-1 to TRBJ2-4; D is possibly TRBD2 (6 bases). Trimming took 3 bases from V and 1 from J, leaving 10 bases between them. The CDR3 is 14 amino acids. Looked up from germline, CDR1 is SQVTM and CDR2 is ANQGSEA. The CDR3 loop is CSVDGGSAKNIQYF. The CDR3 nucleotides are TGCAGCGTTGACGGGGGAAGTGCCAAAAACATTCAGTACTTC.

A single count supports this clonotype. At one of its ends the junction is not consistent with the germline gene, which may arise from a read error. V and J are TRBV10-3 and TRBJ2-7; D gene uncertain. The CDR3 covers 13 residues. Germline V gives CDR1 ENHRY, CDR2 SYGVKD. The CDR3 DNA is TGTGCCGTCAGGACCTCTAATACCTACGAGCAGTACTTC. Protein product: CAVRTSNTYEQYF.

The V and J genes are TRBV15 and TRBJ2-7, with 9 nucleotides matching TRBD1. With 6 bases clipped from V and 2 bases from J, the junction kept 8 bases outside the gene matches. The CDR3 length is 15 residues. Per the germline V gene, CDR1 is LNHNV and CDR2 is YYDKDF (reference sequence). The CDR3 nucleotides read TGTGCCACCAGAGAGACAGGGGGTTTTCCCTACGAGCAGTACTTC. Translation gives CATRETGGFPYEQYF. Filled out from reference TRBV15 and TRBJ2-7, the complete variable domain reads DAMVIQNPRYQVTQFGKPVTLSCSQTLNHNVMYWYQQKSSQAPKLLFHYYDKDFNNEADTPDNFQSRRPNTSFCFLDIRSPGLGDTAMYLCATRETGGFPYEQYFGPGTRLTVT.

The J gene is TRBJ2-5, the V gene TRBV6-1; D is perhaps TRBD2 (6 bases). This CDR3 spans 15 amino acids. V lost 2 bases, J lost 5 bases, and 15 bases lay in between. Germline CDR1 MNHNS, CDR2 SASEGT. CDR3 residues: CASSEINPEGETQYF. The CDR3 region has the DNA TGTGCCAGCAGTGAAATAAACCCGGAGGGTGAGACCCAGTACTTC.

This clonotype was counted only a few times. This rearrangement joins TRBV6-1 to TRBJ1-5; D is ambiguous. CDR3 length: 13 amino acids. V shed 1 base and J shed 5 bases, with 6 bases lying between them. In germline, CDR1 is MNHNS, CDR2 SASEGT. Written as DNA, the CDR3 is TGTGCCAGCAGTGAAGAAGGCCATCAGCCCCAGCATTTT. Translated, it gives CASSEEGHQPQHF.

This sequence joins TRBV12-3 or TRBV12-4 and TRBJ2-5; D is undetermined. The V gene lost 3 bases and the J gene lost 5 bases, with 16 bases spanning the gap. CDR3 size: 15 residues. The CDR3 protein is CASSLVPGRIETQYF. DNA for the CDR3: TGTGCCAGCAGTTTGGTGCCCGGGCGCATTGAGACCCAGTACTTC.

Only a few counts were recorded for this clonotype. CDR3 in amino acids: CASSTTVGRSNQPQHF. CDR3 nucleotide sequence: TGTGCCAGCAGCACAACAGTCGGCCGAAGCAATCAGCCCCAGCATTTT. This chain joins TRBV12-3 or TRBV12-4 and TRBJ1-5, with D unresolved. Between the trimmed V and J ends, which lost 6 bases and 1 base, there was a span of 16 bases. The CDR3 extends over 16 amino acids.

The sample holds many counts of this clonotype. The J gene is TRBJ2-5, the V gene TRBV7-2; unclear D gene. The germline gives CDR1 SGHTA, CDR2 FQGNSA. V was clipped by 2 bases and J by 4 bases, with 8 bases between them. CDR3 size: 13 residues. The CDR3 DNA follows: TGTGCCAGCAGCTTAAGTCTTGGAGAGACCCAGTACTTC. The encoded protein is CASSLSLGETQYF.

In its sample, this clonotype was seen a few times. The CDR3 reads CSAQPADNEQFF. In DNA form, the CDR3 reads TGCAGCGCCCAACCAGCTGATAATGAGCAGTTCTTC. The chain joins TRBV29-1 to TRBJ2-1, with D hard to call. Germline values: CDR1 SQVTM, CDR2 ANQGSEA. The ends were cut back, 7 bases at V and 7 bases at J, with 14 bases in the middle. The CDR3 consists of 12 residues.

This clonotype came up a few times. The CDR3 sequence: CSARELTSGGFTDTQYF. The CDR3 DNA is TGCAGTGCTAGAGAATTGACTAGCGGGGGGTTCACAGATACGCAGTATTTT. The V and J genes are TRBV20-1 and TRBJ2-3; 13 bases line up with TRBD2. The CDR3 has 17 amino acids. Trimming cost V 0 bases and J 2 bases; bases outside gene matches: 5. The germline V gene encodes CDR1 DFQATT and CDR2 SNEGSKA (reference sequence).

This chain connects TRBV20-1 to TRBJ2-1, with 9 bases identical to TRBD1. The CDR3 is 13 amino acids. V lost 5 bases to trimming and J lost 8 bases; unmatched junction nucleotides: 7. Per germline, CDR1 DFQATT and CDR2 SNEGSKA (reference sequence). The CDR3 DNA reads TGCAGTGCTTTTCGGACAGGGGCATATGAGCAGTTCTTC. Translation: CSAFRTGAYEQFF.

The rearrangement links TRBV9 to TRBJ2-5; D is perhaps TRBD1 (7 bases). The CDR3 has 16 amino acids. From germline, CDR1 is SGDLS and CDR2 YYNGEE. V dropped 4 bases and J dropped 5 bases, with 21 bases sitting between them. The CDR3 DNA reads as TGTGCCAGCAGCTTACAAGGACAGACAGGGAGGGAGACCCAGTACTTC. Residues: CASSLQGQTGRETQYF.

The chain links TRBV6-5 to TRBJ2-1; a possible D gene is TRBD1 (5 bases). This CDR3 contains 18 residues. Germline-derived CDR1 and CDR2 are MNHEY and SVGAGI. The V end was cut by 2 bases, the J end by 9 bases, with 26 bases between. The CDR3 protein is CASSYQGLVAASMGEQFF. CDR3 bases: TGTGCCAGCAGTTACCAGGGCCTCGTGGCGGCGTCGATGGGTGAGCAGTTCTTC.

V usage is TRBV10-3 and J usage is TRBJ2-3, with D maybe TRBD2 (6 bases). Germline CDR1 is ENHRY and CDR2 is SYGVKD. Trimming took 6 bases from V and 2 from J, leaving 21 bases between them. The CDR3 contains 17 residues. CDR3 sequence: CAIRGEIAEKPTDTQYF. The CDR3 DNA reads as TGTGCCATCAGGGGGGAGATAGCGGAAAAACCCACAGATACGCAGTATTTT.